Each of the 8 T cell receptor beta chains below was sequenced from the same sample in a study of blood T cell repertoires in COVID-19. The method was immunoSEQ multiplex PCR; TCRdb's version includes in-frame clones alone and lacks a portion of them. In the table there are about 130,000 clones, around 83% of which are singletons. Material for sequencing was PBMCs or T cells enriched from blood (not recorded which). All receptors come from a young man who had recovered from COVID-19.

The V call is TRBV7-5, the J call TRBJ2-1; the table gives TRBD2 as D, unverified against the DNA. TRBV7-5 is tagged as a pseudogene. The CDR3 sequence is 16 residues long. The DNA of the CDR3 is TGTGTCAGAAGCAACCGGGGACTAGCGGGAGATAATGAGCAGTTCTTC. Residues: CVRSNRGLAGDNEQFF.

This chain links TRBV19 with TRBJ2-1; the D gene is possibly TRBD2 (7 bases). The CDR3 contains 13 residues. The germline gives CDR1 LNHDA, CDR2 SQIVND (reference sequence). V lost 3 bases and J 7 bases, leaving 10 bases between the germline ends. The CDR3 region has the DNA TGTGCCAGTAGTATTAAGGGGGGGAATGAGCAGTTCTTC. It specifies CASSIKGGNEQFF.

V is TRBV10-2 and J is TRBJ1-6, with TRBD1 identical over 8 bases. The V gene's germline CDR1 is WSHSY and CDR2 SAAADI. This CDR3 has 16 amino acids. V trimming: 3 bases; J trimming: 6 bases; junction bases outside the gene matches: 7. The CDR3 loop is CASSDLWTGSNSPLHF. CDR3 in DNA: TGCGCCAGCAGTGACCTTTGGACAGGGTCTAATTCACCCCTCCACTTT.

This chain uses TRBV10-3 with TRBJ2-5; 13 nucleotides agree with TRBD2. Germline-derived CDR1 and CDR2 are ENHRY and SYGVKD. V shed 6 bases and J 5 bases; nucleotides not matched to a gene: 9. The length of the CDR3 is 16 residues. The CDR3, as DNA: TGTGCCATCAGGTCGGGACTAGCGGGGTCGGAGGAGACCCAGTACTTC. Residues: CAIRSGLAGSEETQYF.

The chain combines TRBV6-1 with TRBJ1-4; TRBD1 might be the D (6 bases). Germline V gives CDR1 MNHNS, CDR2 SASEGT. There are 15 residues in the CDR3. Trimming took off 0 bases at V and 8 bases at J, with 13 bases between the two ends. The CDR3 sequence is CASSEARGPGEKLFF. CDR3 nucleotide sequence: TGTGCCAGCAGTGAAGCGCGGGGGCCAGGAGAAAAACTGTTTTTT.

V is TRBV6-5 and J is TRBJ1-1, with D tentatively TRBD1 (6 bases). This CDR3 has 15 residues. Germline V gene lookup returns CDR1 MNHEY and CDR2 SVGAGI. Trimming left V 0 bases short and J 6 bases short, with 14 bases between. The CDR3 sequence is CASSYSRAGASEAFF. The CDR3 DNA reads as TGTGCCAGCAGTTACTCGAGGGCAGGGGCCTCTGAAGCTTTCTTT.

The V gene is TRBV4-2, the J gene TRBJ1-4; 7 bases map to TRBD1. The V segment lost 7 bases and the J segment 7 bases; nucleotides outside the gene matches: 9. CDR1 is LGHNA and CDR2 is YNFKEQ in the germline V gene. This CDR3 has 14 residues. The CDR3 spells CASNPDRAVEKLFF. The CDR3 region has the DNA TGTGCCAGCAACCCCGACAGGGCGGTTGAAAAACTGTTTTTT.

The V call is TRBV19, the J call TRBJ1-3; D call uncertain. Trimming took off 7 bases at V and 0 bases at J, with 16 bases between the two ends. The CDR3 loop spans 16 amino acids. Germline V gene sequence: CDR1 LNHDA, CDR2 SQIVND (reference sequence). CDR3 sequence (DNA): TGTGCCAGTACCCTGGAGGATACCTCCTCTGGAAACACCATATATTTT. It translates to CASTLEDTSSGNTIYF.